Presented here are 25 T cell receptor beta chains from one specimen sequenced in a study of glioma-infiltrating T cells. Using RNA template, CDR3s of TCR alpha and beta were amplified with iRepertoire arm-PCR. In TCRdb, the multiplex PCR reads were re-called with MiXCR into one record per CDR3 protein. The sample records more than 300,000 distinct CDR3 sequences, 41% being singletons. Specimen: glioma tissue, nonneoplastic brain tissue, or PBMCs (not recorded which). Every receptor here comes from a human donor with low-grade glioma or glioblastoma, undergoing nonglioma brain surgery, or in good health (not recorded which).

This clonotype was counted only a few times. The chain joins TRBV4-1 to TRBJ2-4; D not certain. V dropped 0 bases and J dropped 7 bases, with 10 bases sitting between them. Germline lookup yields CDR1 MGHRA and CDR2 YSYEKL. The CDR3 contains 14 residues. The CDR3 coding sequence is TGCGCCAGCAGCCAAGATTTGGGGATCAACATTCAGTACTTC. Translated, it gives CASSQDLGINIQYF.

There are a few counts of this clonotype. The CDR3, as DNA: TGTGCCAGCAGTTCGTCAGGGGAGGACTATGGCTACACCTTC. This encodes CASSSSGEDYGYTF. The chain uses TRBV6-1 and TRBJ1-2; D is possibly TRBD1 (6 bases). The CDR3 runs to 14 residues. V was pared by 5 bases and J by 3 bases, with 13 bases between. The germline CDR1 and CDR2 sequences are MNHNS and SASEGT.

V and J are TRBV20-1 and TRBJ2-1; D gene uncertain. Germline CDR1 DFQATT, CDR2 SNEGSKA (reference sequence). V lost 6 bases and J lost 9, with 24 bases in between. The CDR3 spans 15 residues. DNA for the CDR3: TGCAGTGCCCCGGACGCCGGAGCCCGATGGGGTGAGCAGTTCTTC. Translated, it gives CSAPDAGARWGEQFF.

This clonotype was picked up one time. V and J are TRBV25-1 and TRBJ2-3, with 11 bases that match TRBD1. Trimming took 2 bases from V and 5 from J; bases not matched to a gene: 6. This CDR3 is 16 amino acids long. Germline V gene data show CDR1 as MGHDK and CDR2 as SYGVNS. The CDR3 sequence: CASSEGGQGVEDTQYF. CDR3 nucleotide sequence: TGTGCCAGCAGTGAAGGGGGACAGGGGGTAGAAGATACGCAGTATTTT.

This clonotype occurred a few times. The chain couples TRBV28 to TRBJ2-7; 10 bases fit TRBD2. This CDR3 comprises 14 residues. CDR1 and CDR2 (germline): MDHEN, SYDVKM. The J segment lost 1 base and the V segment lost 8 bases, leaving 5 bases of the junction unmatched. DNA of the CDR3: TGTGCCAGCGTGGGACTAGCGTTTTCCTACGAGCAGTACTTC. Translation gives CASVGLAFSYEQYF.

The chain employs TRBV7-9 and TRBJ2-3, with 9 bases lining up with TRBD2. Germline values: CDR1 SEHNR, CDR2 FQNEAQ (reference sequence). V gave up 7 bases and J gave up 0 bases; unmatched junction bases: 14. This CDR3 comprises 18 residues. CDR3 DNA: TGTGCCAGCATCCCCCCCCGCGGGAGGGCAGGGAGCACAGATACGCAGTATTTT. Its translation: CASIPPRGRAGSTDTQYF.

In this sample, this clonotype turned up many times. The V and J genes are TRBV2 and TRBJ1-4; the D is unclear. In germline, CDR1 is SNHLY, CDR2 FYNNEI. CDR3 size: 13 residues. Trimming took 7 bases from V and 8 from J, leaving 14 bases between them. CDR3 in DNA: TGTGCCAGCAATCTCCTAGCGGGGGAAAAACTGTTTTTT. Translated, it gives CASNLLAGEKLFF.

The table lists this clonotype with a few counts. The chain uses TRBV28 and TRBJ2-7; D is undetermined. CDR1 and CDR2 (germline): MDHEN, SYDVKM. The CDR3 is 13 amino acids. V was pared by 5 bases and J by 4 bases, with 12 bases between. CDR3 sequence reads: CASSPRWKYEQYF. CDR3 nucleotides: TGTGCCAGCAGTCCACGATGGAAATACGAGCAGTACTTC.

The CDR3 protein is CSARDLAGVGSGSVTGELFF. The CDR3 DNA is TGCAGTGCTAGAGATCTAGCGGGAGTAGGTAGCGGTAGCGTTACCGGGGAGCTGTTTTTT. This chain uses TRBV20-1 with TRBJ2-2, with TRBD2 matching over 10 bases. Per the germline V gene, CDR1 is DFQATT and CDR2 is SNEGSKA (reference sequence). The length of the CDR3 is 20 residues. The ends lost 0 bases at V and 5 bases at J; junction bases unmatched: 18.

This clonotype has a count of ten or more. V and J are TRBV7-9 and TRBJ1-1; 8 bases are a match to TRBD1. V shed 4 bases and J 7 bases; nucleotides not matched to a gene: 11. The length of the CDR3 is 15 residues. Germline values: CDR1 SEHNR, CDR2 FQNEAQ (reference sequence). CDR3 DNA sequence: TGTGCCAGCAGCTCCTTGGACAGGGTGGAGGATGAAGCTTTCTTT. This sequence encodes CASSSLDRVEDEAFF.

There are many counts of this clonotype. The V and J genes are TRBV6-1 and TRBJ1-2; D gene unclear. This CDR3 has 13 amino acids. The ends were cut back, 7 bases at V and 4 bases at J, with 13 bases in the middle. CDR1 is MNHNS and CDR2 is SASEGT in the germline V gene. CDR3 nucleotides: TGTGCCAGCACTAGAATCGGAAGCTATGGCTACACCTTC. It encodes CASTRIGSYGYTF.

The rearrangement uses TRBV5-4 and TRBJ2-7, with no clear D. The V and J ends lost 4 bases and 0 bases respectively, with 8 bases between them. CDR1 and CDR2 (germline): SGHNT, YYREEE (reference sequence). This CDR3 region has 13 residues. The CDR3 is CASSPVPSYEQYF. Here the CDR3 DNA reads TGTGCCAGCAGCCCTGTTCCCTCCTACGAGCAGTACTTC.

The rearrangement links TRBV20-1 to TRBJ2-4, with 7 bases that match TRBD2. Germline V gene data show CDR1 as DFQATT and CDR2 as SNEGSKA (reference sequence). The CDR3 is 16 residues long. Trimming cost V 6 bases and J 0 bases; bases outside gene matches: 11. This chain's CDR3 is CSAGVAGLLAKNIQYF. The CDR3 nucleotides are TGCAGTGCAGGGGTAGCGGGCCTCCTAGCCAAAAACATTCAGTACTTC.

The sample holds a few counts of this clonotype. This CDR3 is CAIRETEVYGYTF. The CDR3 bases are TGTGCCATCAGGGAAACAGAAGTATATGGCTACACCTTC. This sequence joins TRBV10-3 and TRBJ1-2; no clear D. CDR1 and CDR2 (germline): ENHRY, SYGVKD. V lost 6 bases and J 5 bases, leaving 13 bases between the germline ends. This CDR3 is 13 amino acids long.

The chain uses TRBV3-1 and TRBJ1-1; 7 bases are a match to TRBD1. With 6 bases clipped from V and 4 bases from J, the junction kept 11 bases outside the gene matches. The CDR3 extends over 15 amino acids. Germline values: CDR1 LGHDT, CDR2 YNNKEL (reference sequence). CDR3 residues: CASSVSPRDSTEAFF. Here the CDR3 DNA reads TGTGCCAGCAGTGTTTCGCCGAGGGACAGCACTGAAGCTTTCTTT.

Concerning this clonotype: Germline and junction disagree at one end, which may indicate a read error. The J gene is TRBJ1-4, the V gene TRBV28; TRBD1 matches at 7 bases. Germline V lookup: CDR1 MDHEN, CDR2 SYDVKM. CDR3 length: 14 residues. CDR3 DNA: TGCCTGAGTAGGCAGGGGGGGACCGGTGAAAAACTGTTTTTT. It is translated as CLSRQGGTGEKLFF.

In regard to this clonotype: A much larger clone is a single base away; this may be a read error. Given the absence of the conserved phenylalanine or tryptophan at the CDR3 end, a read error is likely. The CDR3 is CASSQGSQGYGYTL. CDR3 nucleotide sequence: TGTGCCTCCTCACAGGGTAGTCAGGGCTATGGCTACACCCTC. The chain couples TRBV15 to TRBJ1-2, with D tentatively TRBD1 (6 bases). Germline loops: CDR1 LNHNV, CDR2 YYDKDF (reference sequence). There are 14 residues in the CDR3. V was trimmed by 11 bases and J by 4 bases, leaving 20 bases between them.

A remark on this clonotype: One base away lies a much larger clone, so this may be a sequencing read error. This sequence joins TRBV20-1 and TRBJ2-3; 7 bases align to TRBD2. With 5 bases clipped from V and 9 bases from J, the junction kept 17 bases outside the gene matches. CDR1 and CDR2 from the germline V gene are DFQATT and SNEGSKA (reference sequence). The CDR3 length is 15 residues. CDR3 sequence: CSAFRDYTLIETQYF. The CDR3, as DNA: TGCAGTGCTTTTCGGGACTATACCCTCATTGAGACGCAGTATTTT.

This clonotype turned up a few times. Written as DNA, the CDR3 is TGCAGTGCTAGTAGGGGGGGACCCTACACCGGGGAGCTGTTTTTT. This encodes CSASRGGPYTGELFF. The chain joins TRBV20-1 to TRBJ2-2, with D possibly matching TRBD2 (7 bases). Germline values: CDR1 DFQATT, CDR2 SNEGSKA (reference sequence). The CDR3 covers 15 residues. Trimming took 3 bases from V and 3 from J, leaving 14 bases between them.

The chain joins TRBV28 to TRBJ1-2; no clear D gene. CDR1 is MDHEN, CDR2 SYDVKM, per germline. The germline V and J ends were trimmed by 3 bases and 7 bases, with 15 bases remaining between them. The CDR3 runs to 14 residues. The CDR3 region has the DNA TGTGCCAGCAGTTTCCGGTCAAACCGGGGTGGCTACACCTTC. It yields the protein CASSFRSNRGGYTF.

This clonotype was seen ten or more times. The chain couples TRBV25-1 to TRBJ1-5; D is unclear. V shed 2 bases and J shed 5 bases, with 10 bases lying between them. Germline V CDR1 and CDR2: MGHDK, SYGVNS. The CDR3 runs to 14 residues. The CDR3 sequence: CASSESVSDQPQHF. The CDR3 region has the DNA TGTGCCAGCAGTGAAAGCGTCTCGGATCAGCCCCAGCATTTT.

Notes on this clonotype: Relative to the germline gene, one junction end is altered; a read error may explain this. CDR3 nucleotides: TGTGCCAGCAGTAAAGCGGGGATTTTGAATGAGCAGTTCTTC. It codes for CASSKAGILNEQFF. This sequence joins TRBV6-1 and TRBJ2-1, with TRBD2 identical over 7 bases. Germline V gene lookup returns CDR1 MNHNS and CDR2 SASEGT. CDR3 length equals 14 residues.

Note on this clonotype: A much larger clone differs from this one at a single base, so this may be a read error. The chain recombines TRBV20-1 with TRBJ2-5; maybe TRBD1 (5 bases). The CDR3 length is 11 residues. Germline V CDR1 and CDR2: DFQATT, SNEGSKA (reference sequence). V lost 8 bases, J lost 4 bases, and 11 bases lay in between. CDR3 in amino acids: CSTPRGETQYF. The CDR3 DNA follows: TGCAGTACTCCTAGGGGAGAGACCCAGTACTTC.

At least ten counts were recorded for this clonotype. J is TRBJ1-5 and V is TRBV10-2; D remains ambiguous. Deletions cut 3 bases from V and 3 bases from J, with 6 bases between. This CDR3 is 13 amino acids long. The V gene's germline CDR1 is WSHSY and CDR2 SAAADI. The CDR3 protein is CASSEHLNQPQHF. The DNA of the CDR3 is TGCGCCAGCAGTGAACACCTCAATCAGCCCCAGCATTTT.

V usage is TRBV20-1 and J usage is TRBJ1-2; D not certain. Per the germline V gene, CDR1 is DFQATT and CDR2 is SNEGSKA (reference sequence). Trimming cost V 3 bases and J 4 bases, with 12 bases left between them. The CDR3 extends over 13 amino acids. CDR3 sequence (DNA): TGCAGTGCTAGGTATAATGACTTCTATGGCTACACCTTC. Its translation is CSARYNDFYGYTF.